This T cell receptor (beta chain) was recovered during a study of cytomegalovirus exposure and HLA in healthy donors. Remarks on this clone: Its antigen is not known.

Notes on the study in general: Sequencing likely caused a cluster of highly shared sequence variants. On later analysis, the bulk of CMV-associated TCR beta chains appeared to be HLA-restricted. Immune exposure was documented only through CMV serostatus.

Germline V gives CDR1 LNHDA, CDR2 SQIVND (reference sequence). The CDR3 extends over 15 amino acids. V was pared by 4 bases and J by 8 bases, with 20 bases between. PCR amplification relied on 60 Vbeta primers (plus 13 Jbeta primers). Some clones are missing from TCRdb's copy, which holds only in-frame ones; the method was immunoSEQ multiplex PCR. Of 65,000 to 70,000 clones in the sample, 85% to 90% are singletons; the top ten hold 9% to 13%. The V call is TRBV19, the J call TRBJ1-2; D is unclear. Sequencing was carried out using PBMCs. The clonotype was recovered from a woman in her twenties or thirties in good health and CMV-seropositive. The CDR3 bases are TGTGCCAGTAGTACCCCCGAGGTGAGGGTGGACGGCTACACCTTC. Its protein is CASSTPEVRVDGYTF.